The subject of this entry is one T cell receptor (beta chain). Each CDR3 protein gets one entry in TCRdb, which reprocessed the 5' RACE reads and gives no DNA. Its clone listing holds about 160,000 distinct CDR3 sequences. This sample is part of a study of T cells expressing NK-cell markers. From germline, CDR1 is SGDLS and CDR2 YYNGEE. The CDR3 has 14 residues. The sequence came from a man aged 18-75 years in good health. What was sequenced was blood T cells: a sorted CD56 or NKG2C T cell subset, CD4+ or CD8+ T cells, or bulk PBMC T cells (not recorded which). The chain has TRBV9 and TRBJ1-2; TCRdb lists TRBD1, though no DNA is available to test this call. CDR3 sequence reads: CASSARGGARGYTF.